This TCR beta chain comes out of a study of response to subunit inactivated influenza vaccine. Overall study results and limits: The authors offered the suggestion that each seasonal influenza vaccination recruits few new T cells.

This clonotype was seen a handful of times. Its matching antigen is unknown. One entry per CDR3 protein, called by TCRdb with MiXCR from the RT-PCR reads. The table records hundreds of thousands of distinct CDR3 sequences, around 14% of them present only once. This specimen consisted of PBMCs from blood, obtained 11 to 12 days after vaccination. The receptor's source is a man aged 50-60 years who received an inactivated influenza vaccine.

The CDR3 spells CASRGPTGVTDTQYF. The DNA for the CDR3 is TGTGCCAGCAGGGGCCCGACAGGAGTGACAGATACGCAGTATTTT. The gene calls are TRBV12-3 or TRBV12-4 and TRBJ2-3; tentatively, D is TRBD1 (6 bases). The length of the CDR3 is 15 residues. Trimming removed 6 bases at V and 3 bases at J, with 16 bases between.